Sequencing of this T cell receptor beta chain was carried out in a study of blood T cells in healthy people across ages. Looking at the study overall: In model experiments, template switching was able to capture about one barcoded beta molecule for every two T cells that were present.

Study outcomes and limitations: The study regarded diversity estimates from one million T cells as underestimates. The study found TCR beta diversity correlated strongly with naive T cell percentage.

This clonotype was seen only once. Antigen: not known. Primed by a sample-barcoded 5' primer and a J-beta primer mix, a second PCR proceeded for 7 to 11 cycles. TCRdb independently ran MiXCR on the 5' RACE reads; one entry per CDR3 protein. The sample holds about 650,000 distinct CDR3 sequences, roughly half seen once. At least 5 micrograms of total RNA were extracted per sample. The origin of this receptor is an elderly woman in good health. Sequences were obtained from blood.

The CDR3 DNA is TGTGCCAGCAGCTTAGGTCAACAGCCTGTCTACGAGCAGTACTTC. It is translated as CASSLGQQPVYEQYF. V gene TRBV7-9 combines with J gene TRBJ2-4; no clear D. The last part of the DNA fits TRBJ2-7 better; the J call may be wrong. Germline values: CDR1 SEHNR, CDR2 FQNEAQ (reference sequence). This CDR3 has 15 residues.